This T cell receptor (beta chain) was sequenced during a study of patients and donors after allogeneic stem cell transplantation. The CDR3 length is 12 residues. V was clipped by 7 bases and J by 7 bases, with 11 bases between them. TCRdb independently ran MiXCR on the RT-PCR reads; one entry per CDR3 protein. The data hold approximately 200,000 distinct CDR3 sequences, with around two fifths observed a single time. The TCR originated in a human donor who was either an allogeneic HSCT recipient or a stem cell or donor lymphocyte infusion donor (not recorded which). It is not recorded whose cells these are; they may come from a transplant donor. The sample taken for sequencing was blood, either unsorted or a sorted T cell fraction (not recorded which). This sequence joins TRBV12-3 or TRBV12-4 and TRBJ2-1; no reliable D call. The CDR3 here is CASTTRANEQFF. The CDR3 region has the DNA TGTGCCAGCACTACACGGGCAAATGAGCAGTTCTTC.